This T cell receptor beta chain was documented in a study of breast tumors, draining lymph nodes, adjacent tissues. Samples came from axillary lymph nodes draining the breast cancer. This clonotype was recorded at least ten times. The antigen is undetermined. Study outcomes and limitations: The data were judged consistent with most tumor T cells coming from lymph node and expanding in tumor.

TCRdb reprocessed the multiplex PCR reads via MiXCR and lists one record per CDR3 protein. The sample holds 150,000 to 250,000 distinct CDR3 sequences, around 29% seen once. The sequence came from a female donor with breast cancer. Some clones in this sample may be carry-over from other donors' samples. Source material: axillary lymph node tissue.

The CDR3 loop is CASSTKPRTGQETQYF. DNA of the CDR3: TGTGCCAGCAGCACCAAGCCCCGGACAGGCCAAGAGACCCAGTACTTC. V usage is TRBV5-6 and J usage is TRBJ2-5, with TRBD1 matching over 7 bases. Trimming removed 4 bases from V and 1 base from J; junction bases left unmatched: 10. CDR1 is SGHDT and CDR2 is YYEEEE in the germline V gene. The CDR3 runs to 16 residues.